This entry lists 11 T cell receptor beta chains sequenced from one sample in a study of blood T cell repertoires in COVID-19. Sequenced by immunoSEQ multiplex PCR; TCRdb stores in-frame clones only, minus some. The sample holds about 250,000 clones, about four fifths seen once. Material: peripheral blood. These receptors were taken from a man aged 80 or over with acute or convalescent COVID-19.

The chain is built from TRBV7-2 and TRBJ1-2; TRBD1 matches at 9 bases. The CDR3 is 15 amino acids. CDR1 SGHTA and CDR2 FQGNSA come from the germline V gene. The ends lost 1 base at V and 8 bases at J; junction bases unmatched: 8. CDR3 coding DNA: TGTGCCAGCAGCTTAGGGGACAGGGCAATGGGCGGCTACACCTTC. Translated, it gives CASSLGDRAMGGYTF.

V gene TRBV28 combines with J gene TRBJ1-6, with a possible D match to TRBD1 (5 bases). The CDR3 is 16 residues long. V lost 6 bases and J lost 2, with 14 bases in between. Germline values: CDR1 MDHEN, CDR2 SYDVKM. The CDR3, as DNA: TGTGCCAGCAGCAACCCAGGGTTCACCTATAATTCACCCCTCCACTTT. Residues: CASSNPGFTYNSPLHF. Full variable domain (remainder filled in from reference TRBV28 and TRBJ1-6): DVKVTQSSRYLVKRTGEKVFLECVQDMDHENMFWYRQDPGLGLRLIYFSYDVKMKEKGDIPEGYSVSREKKERFSLILESASTNQTSMYLCASSNPGFTYNSPLHFGNGTRLTVT.

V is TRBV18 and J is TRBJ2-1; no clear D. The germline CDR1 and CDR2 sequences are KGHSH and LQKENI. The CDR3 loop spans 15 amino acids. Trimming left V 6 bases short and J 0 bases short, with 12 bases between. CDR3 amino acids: CASSYGDASYNEQFF. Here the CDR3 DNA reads TGTGCCAGCTCTTACGGAGACGCCTCCTACAATGAGCAGTTCTTC.

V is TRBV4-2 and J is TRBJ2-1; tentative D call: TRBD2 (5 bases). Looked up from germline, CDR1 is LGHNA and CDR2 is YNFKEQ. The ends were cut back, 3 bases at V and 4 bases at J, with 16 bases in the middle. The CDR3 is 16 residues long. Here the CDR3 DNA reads TGTGCCAGCAGCCAGGACGGACTCCTCTTATACAATGAGCAGTTCTTC. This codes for CASSQDGLLLYNEQFF.

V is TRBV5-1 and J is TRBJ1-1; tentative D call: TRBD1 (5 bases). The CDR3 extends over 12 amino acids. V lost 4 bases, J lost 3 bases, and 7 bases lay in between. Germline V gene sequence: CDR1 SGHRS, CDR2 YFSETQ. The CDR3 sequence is CASSAGYTEAFF. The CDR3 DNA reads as TGCGCCAGCAGCGCAGGGTACACTGAAGCTTTCTTT. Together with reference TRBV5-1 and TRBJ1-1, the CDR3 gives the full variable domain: KAGVTQTPRYLIKTRGQQVTLSCSPISGHRSVSWYQQTPGQGLQFLFEYFSETQRNKGNFPGRFSGRQFSNSRSEMNVSTLELGDSALYLCASSAGYTEAFFGQGTRLTVV.

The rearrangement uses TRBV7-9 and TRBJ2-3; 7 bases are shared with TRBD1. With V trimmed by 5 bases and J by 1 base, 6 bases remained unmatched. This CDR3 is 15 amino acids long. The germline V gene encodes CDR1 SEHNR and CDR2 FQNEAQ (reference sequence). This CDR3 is CASSPPGQRTDTQYF. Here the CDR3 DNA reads TGTGCCAGCAGCCCGCCGGGACAGCGCACAGATACGCAGTATTTT.

The CDR3 coding sequence is TGCGCCAGCAGCCGCCTTGAGTACAGCGGTAATGAAAAACTGTTTTTT. Translation: CASSRLEYSGNEKLFF. This chain uses TRBV5-1 with TRBJ1-4; D is unresolved. Between the trimmed V and J ends, which lost 4 bases and 4 bases, there was a span of 17 bases. The CDR3 contains 16 residues. Germline V CDR1 and CDR2: SGHRS, YFSETQ.

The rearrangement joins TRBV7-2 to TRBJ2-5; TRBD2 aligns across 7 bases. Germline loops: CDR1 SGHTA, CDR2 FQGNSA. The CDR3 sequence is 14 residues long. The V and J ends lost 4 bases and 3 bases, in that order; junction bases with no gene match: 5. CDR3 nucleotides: TGTGCCAGCAGCTCTATGGGGGGGGAAGAGACCCAGTACTTC. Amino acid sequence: CASSSMGGEETQYF.

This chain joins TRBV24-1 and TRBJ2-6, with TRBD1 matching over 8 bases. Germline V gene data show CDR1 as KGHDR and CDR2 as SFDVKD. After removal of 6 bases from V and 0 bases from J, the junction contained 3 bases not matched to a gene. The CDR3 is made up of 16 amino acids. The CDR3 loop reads CATSNRGDSGANVLTF. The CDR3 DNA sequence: TGTGCCACCAGTAACAGGGGGGACTCTGGGGCCAACGTCCTGACTTTC.

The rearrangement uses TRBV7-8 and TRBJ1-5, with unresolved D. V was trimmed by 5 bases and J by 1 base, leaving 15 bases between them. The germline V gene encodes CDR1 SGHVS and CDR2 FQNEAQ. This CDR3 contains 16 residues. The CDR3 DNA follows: TGTGCCAGCAGCCCAAATATGGCACGAAGCAATCAGCCCCAGCATTTT. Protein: CASSPNMARSNQPQHF.

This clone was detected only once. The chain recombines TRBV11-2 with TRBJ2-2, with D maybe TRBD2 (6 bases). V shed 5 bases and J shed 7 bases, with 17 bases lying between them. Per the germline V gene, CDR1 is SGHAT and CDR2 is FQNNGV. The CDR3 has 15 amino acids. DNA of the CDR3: TGTGCCAGCAGCCATTCGGGACTCCTGTACGGGGAGCTGTTTTTT. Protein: CASSHSGLLYGELFF.